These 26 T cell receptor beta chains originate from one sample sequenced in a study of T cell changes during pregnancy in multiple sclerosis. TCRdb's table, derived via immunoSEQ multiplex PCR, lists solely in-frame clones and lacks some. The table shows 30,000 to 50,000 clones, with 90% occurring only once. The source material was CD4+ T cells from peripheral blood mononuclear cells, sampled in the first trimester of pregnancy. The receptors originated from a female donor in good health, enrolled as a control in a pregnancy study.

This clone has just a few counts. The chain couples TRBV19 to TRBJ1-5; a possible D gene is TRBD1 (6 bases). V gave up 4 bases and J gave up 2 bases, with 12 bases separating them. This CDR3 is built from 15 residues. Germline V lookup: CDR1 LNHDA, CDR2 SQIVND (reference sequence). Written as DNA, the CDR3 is TGTGCCAGTAGTACCCCGGGGGGCGGCAATCAGCCCCAGCATTTT. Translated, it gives CASSTPGGGNQPQHF.

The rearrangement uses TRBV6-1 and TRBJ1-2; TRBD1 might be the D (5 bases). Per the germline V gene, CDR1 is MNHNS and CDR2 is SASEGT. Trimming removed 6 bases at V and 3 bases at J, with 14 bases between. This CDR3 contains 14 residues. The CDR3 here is CASSKPDRHYGYTF. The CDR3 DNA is TGTGCCAGCAGCAAACCTGACAGACACTATGGCTACACCTTC.

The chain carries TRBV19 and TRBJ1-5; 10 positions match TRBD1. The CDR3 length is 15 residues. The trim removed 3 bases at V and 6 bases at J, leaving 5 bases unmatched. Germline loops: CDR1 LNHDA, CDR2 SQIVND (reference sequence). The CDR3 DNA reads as TGTGCCAGTAGTATGGGGACAGGGGTTGGTCAGCCCCAGCATTTT. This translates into CASSMGTGVGQPQHF.

CDR3 residues: CASSVGGLAVYNEQFF. The CDR3 nucleotides are TGTGCCAGCAGCGTAGGGGGACTAGCGGTATACAATGAGCAGTTCTTC. V usage is TRBV9 and J usage is TRBJ2-1; 11 positions agree with TRBD2. The length of the CDR3 is 16 residues. The germline V gene has CDR1 SGDLS and CDR2 YYNGEE. Trimming took 0 bases from V and 4 from J; bases not matched to a gene: 3.

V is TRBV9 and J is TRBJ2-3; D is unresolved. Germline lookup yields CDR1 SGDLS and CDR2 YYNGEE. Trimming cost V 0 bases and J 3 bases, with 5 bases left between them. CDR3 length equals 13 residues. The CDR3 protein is CASSVDLTDTQYF. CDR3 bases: TGTGCCAGCAGCGTAGATCTTACAGATACGCAGTATTTT.

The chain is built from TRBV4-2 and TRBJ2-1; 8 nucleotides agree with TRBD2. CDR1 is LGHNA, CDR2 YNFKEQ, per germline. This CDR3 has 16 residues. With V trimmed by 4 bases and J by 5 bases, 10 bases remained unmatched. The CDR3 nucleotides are TGTGCCAGCAGCCGTGGCGGGGGGCGGGTGGACAATGAGCAGTTCTTC. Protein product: CASSRGGGRVDNEQFF.

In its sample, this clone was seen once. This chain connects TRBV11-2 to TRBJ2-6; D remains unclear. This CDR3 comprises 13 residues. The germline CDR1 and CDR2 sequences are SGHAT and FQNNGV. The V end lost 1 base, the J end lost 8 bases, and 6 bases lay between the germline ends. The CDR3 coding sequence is TGTGCCAGCAGCTTAGCCCGGTCCAACGTCCTGACTTTC. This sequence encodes CASSLARSNVLTF.

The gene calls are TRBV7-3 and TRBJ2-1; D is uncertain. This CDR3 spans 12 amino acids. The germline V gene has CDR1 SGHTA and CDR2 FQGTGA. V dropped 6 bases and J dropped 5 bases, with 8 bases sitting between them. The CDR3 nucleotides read TGTGCCAGCAGTCGCAACAACAATGAGCAGTTCTTC. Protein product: CASSRNNNEQFF.

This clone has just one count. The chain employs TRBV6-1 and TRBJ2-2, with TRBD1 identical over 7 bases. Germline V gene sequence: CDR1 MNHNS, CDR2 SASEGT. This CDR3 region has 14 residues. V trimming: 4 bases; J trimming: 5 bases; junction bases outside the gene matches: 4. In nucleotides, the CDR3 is TGTGCCAGCAGTGTTTTGACAGGGACCGGGGAGCTGTTTTTT. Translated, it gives CASSVLTGTGELFF.

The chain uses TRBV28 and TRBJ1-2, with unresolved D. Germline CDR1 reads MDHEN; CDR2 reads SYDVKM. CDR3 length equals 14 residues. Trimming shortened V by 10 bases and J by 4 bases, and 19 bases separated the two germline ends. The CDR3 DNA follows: TGTGCCACCTGGCGGGGTTTTGGGAGCTATGGCTACACCTTC. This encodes CATWRGFGSYGYTF.

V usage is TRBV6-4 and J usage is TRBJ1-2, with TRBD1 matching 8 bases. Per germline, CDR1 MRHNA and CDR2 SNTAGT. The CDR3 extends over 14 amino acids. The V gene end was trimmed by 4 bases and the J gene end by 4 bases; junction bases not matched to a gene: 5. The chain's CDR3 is CASSVQGGSYGYTF. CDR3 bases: TGTGCCAGCAGTGTACAGGGGGGGAGCTATGGCTACACCTTC.

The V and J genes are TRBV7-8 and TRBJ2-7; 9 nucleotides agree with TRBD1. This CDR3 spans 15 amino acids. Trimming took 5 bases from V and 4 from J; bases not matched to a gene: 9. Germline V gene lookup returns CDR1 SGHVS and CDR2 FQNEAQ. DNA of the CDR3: TGTGCCAGCAGCGTACAACAGGGGGCGGGGTACGAGCAGTACTTC. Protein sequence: CASSVQQGAGYEQYF.

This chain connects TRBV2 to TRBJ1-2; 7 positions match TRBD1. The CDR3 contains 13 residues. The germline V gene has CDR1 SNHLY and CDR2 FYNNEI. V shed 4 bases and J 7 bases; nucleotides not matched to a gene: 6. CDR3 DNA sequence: TGTGCCAGCAGTGTATTCAGGGGGTCTGGCTACACCTTC. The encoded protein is CASSVFRGSGYTF.

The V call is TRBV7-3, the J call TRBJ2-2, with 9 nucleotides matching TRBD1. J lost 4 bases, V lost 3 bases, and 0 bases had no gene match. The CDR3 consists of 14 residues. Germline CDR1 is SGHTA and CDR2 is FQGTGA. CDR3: CASSLGQGTGELFF. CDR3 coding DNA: TGTGCCAGCAGCTTGGGACAGGGCACCGGGGAGCTGTTTTTT.

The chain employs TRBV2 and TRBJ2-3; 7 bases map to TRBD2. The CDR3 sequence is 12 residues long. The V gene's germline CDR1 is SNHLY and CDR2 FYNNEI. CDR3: CAGGFSTDTQYF. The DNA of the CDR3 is TGTGCGGGGGGGTTCAGCACAGATACGCAGTATTTT.

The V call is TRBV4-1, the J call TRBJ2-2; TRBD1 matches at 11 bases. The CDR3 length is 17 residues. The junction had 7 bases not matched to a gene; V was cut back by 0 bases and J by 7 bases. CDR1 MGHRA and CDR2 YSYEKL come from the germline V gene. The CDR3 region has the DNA TGCGCCAGCAGCCAAGATACTGGGACAGGGGGTGGCGGGGAGCTGTTTTTT. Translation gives CASSQDTGTGGGGELFF.

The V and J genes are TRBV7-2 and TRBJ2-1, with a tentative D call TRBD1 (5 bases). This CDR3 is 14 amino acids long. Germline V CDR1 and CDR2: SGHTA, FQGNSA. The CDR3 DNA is TGTGCAGTCCGGCAGGGTTATGCCTACAATGAGCAGTTCTTC. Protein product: CAVRQGYAYNEQFF. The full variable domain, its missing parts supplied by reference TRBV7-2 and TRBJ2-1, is GAGVSQSPSNKVTEKGKDVELRCDPISGHTALYWYRQSLGQGLEFLIYFQGNSAPDKSGLPSDRFSAERTGGSVSTLTIQRTQQEDSAVYLCAVRQGYAYNEQFFGPGTRLTVL.

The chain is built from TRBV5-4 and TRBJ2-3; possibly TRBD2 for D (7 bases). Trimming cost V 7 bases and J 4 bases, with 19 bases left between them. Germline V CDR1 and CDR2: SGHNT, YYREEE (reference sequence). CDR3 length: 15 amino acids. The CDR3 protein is CASSYGGGAADTQYF. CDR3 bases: TGTGCCAGCTCCTATGGGGGGGGCGCGGCAGATACGCAGTATTTT.

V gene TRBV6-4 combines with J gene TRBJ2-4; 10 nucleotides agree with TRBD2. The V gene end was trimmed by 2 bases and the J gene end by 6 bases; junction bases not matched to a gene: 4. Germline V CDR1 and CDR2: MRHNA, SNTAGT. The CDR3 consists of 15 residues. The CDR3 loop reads CASSDSGGVGNIQYF. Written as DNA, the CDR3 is TGTGCCAGCAGTGACAGCGGGGGGGTTGGAAACATTCAGTACTTC.

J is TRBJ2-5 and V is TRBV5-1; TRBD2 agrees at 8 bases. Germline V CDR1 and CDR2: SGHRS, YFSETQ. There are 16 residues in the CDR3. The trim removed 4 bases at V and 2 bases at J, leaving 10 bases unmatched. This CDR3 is CASSGPGLVRQETQYF. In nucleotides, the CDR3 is TGCGCCAGCAGCGGCCCGGGACTAGTGAGGCAAGAGACCCAGTACTTC.

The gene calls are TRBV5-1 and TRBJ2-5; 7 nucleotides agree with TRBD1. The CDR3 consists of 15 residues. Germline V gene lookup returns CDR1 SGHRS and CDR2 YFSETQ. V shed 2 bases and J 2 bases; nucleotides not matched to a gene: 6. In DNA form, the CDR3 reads TGCGCCAGCAGCTTTTTGGGGACAGTTCAAGAGACCCAGTACTTC. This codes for CASSFLGTVQETQYF. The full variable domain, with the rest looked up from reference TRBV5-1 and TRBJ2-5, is KAGVTQTPRYLIKTRGQQVTLSCSPISGHRSVSWYQQTPGQGLQFLFEYFSETQRNKGNFPGRFSGRQFSNSRSEMNVSTLELGDSALYLCASSFLGTVQETQYFGPGTRLLVL.

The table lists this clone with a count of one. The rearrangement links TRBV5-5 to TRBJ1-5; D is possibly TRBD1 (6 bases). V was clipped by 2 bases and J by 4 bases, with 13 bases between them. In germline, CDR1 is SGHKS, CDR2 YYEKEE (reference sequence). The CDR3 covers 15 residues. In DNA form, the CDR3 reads TGTGCCAGCAGCTTTTATCGACAGGAAAATCAGCCCCAGCATTTT. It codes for CASSFYRQENQPQHF.

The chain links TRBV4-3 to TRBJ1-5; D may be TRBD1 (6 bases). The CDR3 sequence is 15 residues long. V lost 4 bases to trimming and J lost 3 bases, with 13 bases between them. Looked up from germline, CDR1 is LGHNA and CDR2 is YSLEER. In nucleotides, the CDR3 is TGCGCCAGCAGCCCCCCACAGGGAAACAATCAGCCCCAGCATTTT. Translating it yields CASSPPQGNNQPQHF.

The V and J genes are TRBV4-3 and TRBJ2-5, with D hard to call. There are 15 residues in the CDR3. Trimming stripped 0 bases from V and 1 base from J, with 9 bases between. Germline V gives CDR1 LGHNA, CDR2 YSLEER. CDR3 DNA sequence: TGCGCCAGCAGCCAAGAGGCTAGGTTCCAAGAGACCCAGTACTTC. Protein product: CASSQEARFQETQYF.

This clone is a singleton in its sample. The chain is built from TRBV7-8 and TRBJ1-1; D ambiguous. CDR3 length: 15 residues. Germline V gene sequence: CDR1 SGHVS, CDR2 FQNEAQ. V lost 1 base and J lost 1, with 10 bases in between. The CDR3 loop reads CASSLDGRPNTEAFF. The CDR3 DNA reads TGTGCCAGCAGCTTAGATGGGAGGCCGAACACTGAAGCTTTCTTT.

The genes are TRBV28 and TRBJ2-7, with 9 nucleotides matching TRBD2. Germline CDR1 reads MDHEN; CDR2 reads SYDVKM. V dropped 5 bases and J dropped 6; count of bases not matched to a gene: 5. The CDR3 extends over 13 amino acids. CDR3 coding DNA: TGTGCCAGCAGTGCGGGGGGGGAACGCGAGCAGTACTTC. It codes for CASSAGGEREQYF.